The rows below give T cell receptor beta chains drawn from one sample of a study of CD8 T cells in ankylosing spondylitis. Each CDR3 protein gets one entry after TCRdb re-called the 5' RACE reads with MiXCR. This sample has 130,000 or so distinct CDR3 sequences, with 15% to 20% found just once. Source material: blood, either unsorted or a sorted T cell fraction (not recorded which). Every receptor here comes from a male donor with ankylosing spondylitis. Both conserved end residues are part of each CDR3. Each record gives: V gene, J gene, D gene, CDR3 protein. A D gene is named only where the DNA matches it firmly.

TRBV5-1	TRBJ1-1	TRBD1	CASSLAGGPEAFF
TRBV27	TRBJ2-7	TRBD1	CASKRRGPSYEQYF
TRBV5-1	TRBJ1-2	NA	CASSLDGGLLYGYTF
TRBV4-2	TRBJ1-1	TRBD1	CASSQPDRAEREAFF
TRBV7-6	TRBJ2-5	NA	CASSLATAGETQYF
TRBV20-1	TRBJ2-7	NA	CSARDRVRPYEQYF
TRBV10-3	TRBJ2-2	TRBD1	CAISERDRDVATGELFF
TRBV14	TRBJ1-1	NA	CASSQEMNTEAFF
TRBV5-1	TRBJ1-2	TRBD1	CASSLLQGGYTF
TRBV20-1	TRBJ2-3	TRBD2	CSRTSGITDTQYF
TRBV7-3	TRBJ2-1	TRBD2	CASSLMTSGRAGYNEQFF
TRBV29-1	TRBJ2-6	NA	CSVVSQRPPISSGANVLTF
TRBV6-1	TRBJ1-2	TRBD1	CASRGTGGFPAYGYTF
TRBV14	TRBJ2-1	TRBD2	CASSQTGGNEQFF
TRBV29-1	TRBJ2-1	TRBD2	CSVVEPSGSNEQFF
TRBV7-6	TRBJ2-1	TRBD2	CASSLAGTSNNEQFF
TRBV27	TRBJ2-5	NA	CASSLSGSETQYF
TRBV5-1	TRBJ2-1	NA	CASSLQSNSYNEQFF
TRBV4-3	TRBJ2-3	TRBD2	CASSPKGLAGVITDTQYF
TRBV12-3/TRBV12-4	TRBJ2-7	TRBD1	CASSFGTAYEQYF
TRBV24-1	TRBJ2-5	NA	CATGQFNQETQYF
TRBV20-1	TRBJ2-1	TRBD2	CSARDLAGAANEQFF
TRBV4-3	TRBJ2-3	NA	CASSQEDGVRVTDTQYF
TRBV7-9	TRBJ2-7	NA	CASRSNQGTSYEQYF
TRBV28	TRBJ2-1	NA	CASSLSGPEQFF
TRBV27	TRBJ2-2	NA	CASTGGAPGELFF
TRBV28	TRBJ2-7	NA	CASSHGRHNLYEQYF
TRBV5-5	TRBJ2-7	NA	CASSLGYGSIYEQYF
TRBV4-3	TRBJ2-7	NA	CASSHRQRPYEQYF
TRBV7-3	TRBJ1-6	NA	CASSLSARQGSPLHF
TRBV4-2	TRBJ2-5	NA	CASSPPGLTGETQYF
TRBV4-1	TRBJ2-7	TRBD2	CASTPAQAGDVYEQYF